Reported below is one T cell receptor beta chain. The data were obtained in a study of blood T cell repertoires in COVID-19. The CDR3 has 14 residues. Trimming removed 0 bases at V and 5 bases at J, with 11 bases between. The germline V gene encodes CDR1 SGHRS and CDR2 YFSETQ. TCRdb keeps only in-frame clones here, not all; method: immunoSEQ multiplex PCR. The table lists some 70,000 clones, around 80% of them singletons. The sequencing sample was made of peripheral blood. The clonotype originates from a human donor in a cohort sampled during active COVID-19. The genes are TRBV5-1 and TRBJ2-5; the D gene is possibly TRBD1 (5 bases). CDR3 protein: CASSLGSGLETQYF. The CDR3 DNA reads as TGCGCCAGCAGCTTGGGATCAGGGTTGGAGACCCAGTACTTC.